Each of the 6 T cell receptor beta chains below was sequenced from the same sample in a study of a mutant IDH1 vaccine in newly diagnosed glioma (TCRdb year 2021). Libraries were prepared through the immunoSEQ multiplex PCR assay. TCRdb mirrors the immuneACCESS table, restricted to in-frame sequences. Some clones are absent from its copies; in checked studies, under half trace to an unresolved V gene, and the reason for the others is unknown. The table for this sample lists over 30,000 clones; 80% to 85% of them were counted only once. Together, the top ten hold roughly 10% of the sample. The sample's time point label is to be understood as: baseline, week 1 (first vaccination visit). The treatment or condition label for this specimen denotes: pre-vaccination baseline after standard-of-care therapy. The sample consisted of peripheral blood mononuclear cells (PBMCs), taken from a glioma patient treated with radiotherapy, temozolomide or both. All receptors derive from a man aged 45-60 years with glioma. Some clones in this sample may be carry-over from other donors' samples.

The chain uses TRBV5-1 and TRBJ2-5; 10 bases agree with TRBD2. The V gene's germline CDR1 is SGHRS and CDR2 YFSETQ. The V and J ends lost 0 bases and 2 bases, in that order; junction bases with no gene match: 7. This CDR3 is 17 amino acids long. The chain's CDR3 is CASSLGLAGDVQETQYF. DNA for the CDR3: TGCGCCAGCAGCTTGGGACTAGCGGGCGACGTACAAGAGACCCAGTACTTC.

In its sample, this clone was seen once. In DNA, the CDR3 is TGTGCCAGCAGTTTAGCAGATATGAGTGAGCAGTTCTTC. This codes for CASSLADMSEQFF. The chain joins TRBV27 to TRBJ2-1; no definite D call. This CDR3 has 13 amino acids. Germline CDR1 reads MNHEY; CDR2 reads SMNVEV (reference sequence). With 2 bases removed from V and 9 bases from J, the gap between germline ends came to 11 bases.

This chain uses TRBV4-1 with TRBJ2-3; maybe TRBD1 (6 bases). Trimming took off 0 bases at V and 4 bases at J, with 17 bases between the two ends. Germline CDR1 reads MGHRA; CDR2 reads YSYEKL. The CDR3 is made up of 17 amino acids. CDR3 sequence: CASSQDYGTNRADTQYF. CDR3 nucleotides: TGCGCCAGCAGCCAAGATTACGGGACAAATAGGGCAGATACGCAGTATTTT.

This chain links TRBV7-8 with TRBJ1-1, with a tentative D call TRBD1 (6 bases). Germline V gene lookup returns CDR1 SGHVS and CDR2 FQNEAQ. CDR3 length equals 13 residues. Trimming took off 5 bases at V and 4 bases at J, with 11 bases between the two ends. CDR3 coding DNA: TGTGCCAGCAGCCAACAAGGGGGCACTGAAGCTTTCTTT. It specifies CASSQQGGTEAFF.

The V call is TRBV7-9, the J call TRBJ2-3; D remains unclear. V shed 8 bases and J shed 2 bases, with 5 bases lying between them. Per the germline V gene, CDR1 is SEHNR and CDR2 is FQNEAQ (reference sequence). The CDR3 has 11 residues. For the CDR3, the DNA is TGTGCCAGCGGATTCACAGATACGCAGTATTTT. Protein sequence: CASGFTDTQYF.

This clone was detected a few times. V usage is TRBV19 and J usage is TRBJ1-1, with 9 positions matching TRBD1. The trim removed 4 bases at V and 5 bases at J, leaving 5 bases unmatched. The CDR3 loop spans 14 amino acids. Germline assignment: CDR1 LNHDA and CDR2 SQIVND (reference sequence). In DNA, the CDR3 is TGTGCCAGTAGTAGGGACAGGGTCGGGACTGAAGCTTTCTTT. Translating it yields CASSRDRVGTEAFF.